This section outlines one T cell receptor (beta chain) sequence together with its context. Its specificity is not known. No patient escaped relapse after autologous stem cell transplantation, and brentuximab vedotin exposure varied. These data originate in a study of PD-1 blockade in classical Hodgkin lymphoma. Assay used: immunoSEQ multiplex PCR; TCRdb lists only in-frame clones, some missing. The data show fewer than 50,000 clones, with around 87% seen just once and 5.5% held by the top ten. Germline lookup yields CDR1 MDHEN and CDR2 SYDVKM. V lost 4 bases, J lost 2 bases, and 8 bases stayed unmatched. The CDR3 totals 15 residues. Study findings and constraints: Complete responders had baseline diversity similar to newly diagnosed patients.

The sample was peripheral blood mononuclear cells (PBMCs), taken before the second cycle of nivolumab. The receptor's source is a human donor with classical Hodgkin lymphoma. V usage is TRBV28 and J usage is TRBJ2-7; 7 bases are a match to TRBD1. CDR3 DNA sequence: TGTGCCAGCAGTTCCCGACAGGGTAATCCCTACGAGCAGTACTTC. Translating it yields CASSSRQGNPYEQYF.